What follows is one T cell receptor (beta chain) and its context. Its antigen is currently not known. No much larger clone exists at a distance of one base, and base qualities are not known. The germline V gene (reference sequence) gives CDR1 as LNHDA and CDR2 as SQIVND. V is cut back by 8 bases and J by 7 bases, with 17 bases in the junction unmatched. The CDR3 holds 16 amino acids from the cysteine to the phenylalanine. The retained sequence is limited to the CDR3, 48 bases, with the frame set at the first base. For sex, age, current smoking status and body mass index, every depressed patient had a pairwise-matched non-depressed control. Every participant in the study was of European descent. Controls had no current or lifetime mood disorder and scored 5 or less on the Quick Inventory of Depressive Symptoms-Self Report. Major medical conditions, Axis I/II comorbidities, regular medication or illicit drug use, and drinking over 100 g alcohol a week were all grounds for excluding any participant. From each participant, about 30 ml of peripheral blood was collected into EDTA tubes. Thawed PBMCs underwent magnetic negative selection with the BD IMag Human CD4 T Lymphocyte Enrichment Set to purify CD4+ T cells. A purity of about 95% was typically achieved with the CD4+ enrichment method, as confirmed by flow cytometry. TCRbeta sequencing was performed on a subgroup of five or six case-control pairs selected blind to chemokine receptor expression and flow-cytometric repertoire skewing results. Every blood sample was taken in the morning at 8:00 a.m., and Ficoll-Hypaque gradient centrifugation was used to isolate PBMCs. PBMCs were cryopreserved by gradual cooling to -80°C and stored in liquid nitrogen until assayed.

The sample is drawn from a study of untreated major depressive disorder (dated by TCRdb to about 2018). In terms of the full investigation: A cross-sectional case-control design was used to compare T cell phenotype and TCR repertoire between antidepressant-free major depressive disorder patients and individually matched non-depressed controls. The TCRbeta sequencing followed up on differences in Vbeta 5.1, Vbeta 11 and Vbeta 22 usage that flow cytometry had shown in the whole cohort. General conclusions and limits of the study: In CD4+ T cells, sequencing confirmed that depressed patients used TRBV05-01 (Vbeta 5.1) more than controls did, with a one-tailed test giving p = 0.040. For the sequencing comparisons, one-tailed planned tests were applied to only three preselected Vbeta families. Strict matching and exclusion criteria produced a comparatively small study sample, limiting generalizability of findings. In the sequencing data, TRBV25-01 and TRBV02-01 usage was found to follow the flow-cytometry pattern, although statistical significance was not reached. In every sequenced subject, the top five TRBV05-01 clones were all identified as private clones.

The Qiagen DNeasy Blood and Tissue Kit was used to extract total genomic DNA from the purified CD4+ T cells. Following immunoSEQ immunosequencing protocols, the TCRbeta CDR3 region, as defined by IMGT, was amplified and sequenced. In the authors' own workflow: The immunoSEQ service preprocessed the raw sequence data to correct PCR and sequencing errors. The sequence data were imported into the immunoSEQ Analyzer and were further analyzed using VDJtools v1.0.7. The paired Wilcoxon signed-rank test was used to test differences between patients and controls. The clones in this table, taken by TCRdb from immuneACCESS, are in-frame only. Not every clone is retained; where verified, under half of the shortfall comes from an unresolved V gene, and the cause of the rest is unknown. V and J calls plus clone size are reproduced from that table; the DNA served to infer D and trimming. Within this sample are tens of thousands of clones, with approximately 89% of them counted one time only. The top ten clonotypes cover 0.47% of the sample.

This receptor was identified in a woman in her thirties or forties in good health. Sequences were obtained from CD4+ T cells from PBMCs. The chain joins TRBV19 to TRBJ2-1; TRBD2 aligns with 7 central bases. The DNA sequence is given as TGTGCCAGTGGGATGCTTTCCGGGAGGCAGCGGAATGAGCAGTTCTTC. Translated, this gives CASGMLSGRQRNEQFF.